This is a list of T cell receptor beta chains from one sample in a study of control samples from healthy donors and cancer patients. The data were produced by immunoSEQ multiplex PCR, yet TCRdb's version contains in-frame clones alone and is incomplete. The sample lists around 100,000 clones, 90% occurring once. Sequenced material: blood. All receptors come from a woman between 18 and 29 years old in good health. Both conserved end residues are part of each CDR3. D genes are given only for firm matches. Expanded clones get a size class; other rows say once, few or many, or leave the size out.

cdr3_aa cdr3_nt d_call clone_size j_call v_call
CASSLVSLGYTF TGTGCCAGCAGCTTGGTCTCTCTTGGCTACACCTTC . . TRBJ1-2 TRBV13
CASSPQTGEANTEAFF TGTGCCAGCAGTCCCCAAACAGGGGAGGCGAACACTGAAGCTTTCTTT TRBD1 . TRBJ1-1 TRBV27
CASSSGLAGNTYEQYF TGTGCCAGCAGCTCGGGACTAGCGGGGAATACCTACGAGCAGTACTTC TRBD2 . TRBJ2-7 TRBV5-4
CAVSGDMNTEAFF TGTGCCGTTTCCGGGGACATGAACACTGAAGCTTTCTTT . . TRBJ1-1 TRBV12-3/TRBV12-4
CASSEQDRVNTEAFF TGTGCCAGCAGCGAACAGGACAGGGTGAACACTGAAGCTTTCTTT TRBD1 . TRBJ1-1 TRBV9
CASSPRGESLTGSYGYTF TGTGCCAGCAGCCCCCGGGGGGAATCCTTGACGGGGTCCTATGGCTACACCTTC . . TRBJ1-2 TRBV3-1/TRBV3-2
CASRGAGSNSPLHF TGTGCCAGCAGGGGGGCCGGGAGTAATTCACCCCTCCACTTT . . TRBJ1-6 TRBV6-5
CASSFKGGAREQYF TGTGCCAGCAGTTTTAAGGGGGGGGCGCGGGAGCAGTACTTC . . TRBJ2-7 TRBV27
CASSLGTAANYGYTF TGTGCCAGCTCACTAGGGACAGCTGCTAACTATGGCTACACCTTC TRBD1 . TRBJ1-2 TRBV18
CASRAKHLVNQPQHF TGTGCCAGTAGAGCAAAACATCTAGTCAATCAGCCCCAGCATTTT . . TRBJ1-5 TRBV19
CASSPGQGDGEKLFF TGTGCCAGCAGCCCGGGACAGGGGGACGGTGAAAAACTGTTTTTT TRBD1 . TRBJ1-4 TRBV5-4
CASSVVEGKSGYTF TGTGCCAGCAGCGTAGTTGAGGGGAAGAGTGGCTACACCTTC . . TRBJ1-2 TRBV9
CSVAPYPGYTF TGCAGCGTGGCTCCATACCCTGGCTACACCTTC . . TRBJ1-2 TRBV29-1
CASGSTLDGTSGGLFRETQYF TGTGCTAGTGGTTCGACGCTTGACGGGACTAGCGGGGGGTTGTTTAGAGAGACCCAGTACTTC TRBD2 . TRBJ2-5 TRBV12-5
CASSRTASSGNTIYF TGTGCCAGCAGTCGGACTGCTAGCTCTGGAAACACCATATATTTT . . TRBJ1-3 TRBV6-5
CASSQSDGGNTEAFF TGTGCCAGCAGCCAATCCGATGGGGGGAACACTGAAGCTTTCTTT . . TRBJ1-1 TRBV4-2
CSVEGESGYTF TGCAGCGTTGAAGGGGAGTCCGGCTACACCTTC . . TRBJ1-2 TRBV29-1
CASSFSGGAVTQYF TGTGCCAGCAGCTTTAGCGGGGGGGCCGTGACCCAGTACTTC TRBD2 . TRBJ2-5 TRBV7-2
CASSVRELSGSPLHF TGTGCCAGCAGCGTAAGGGAACTTTCGGGTTCACCCCTCCACTTT . once TRBJ1-6 TRBV9
CASSSTSGGKDTQYF TGTGCCAGCAGCTCGACTAGCGGGGGGAAAGATACGCAGTATTTT TRBD2 . TRBJ2-3 TRBV7-3
CASSQEGVSYNEQFF TGCGCCAGCAGCCAAGAAGGGGTCTCCTACAATGAGCAGTTCTTC . once TRBJ2-1 TRBV4-1
CASRQPSGGAGGYTF TGCGCCAGCAGACAGCCGTCGGGGGGCGCGGGAGGCTACACCTTC . . TRBJ1-2 TRBV4-1
CASSGAGTSHDTEAFF TGTGCCAGCAGCGGAGCAGGGACATCACACGACACTGAAGCTTTCTTT . . TRBJ1-1 TRBV7-9
CASSLSVTGNTIYF TGTGCCAGCAGCTTATCGGTAACTGGAAACACCATATATTTT . few TRBJ1-3 TRBV7-9
CSVEGGDRVLRGYTF TGCAGCGTTGAAGGTGGGGACAGGGTGTTACGTGGCTACACCTTC TRBD1 . TRBJ1-2 TRBV29-1
CASSQRLGQAGYEQYF TGCGCCAGCAGCCAACGACTTGGACAGGCTGGCTACGAGCAGTACTTC TRBD1 . TRBJ2-7 TRBV4-1
CASSSLEGVTEAFF TGTGCCAGCAGCTCCTTGGAGGGGGTCACTGAAGCTTTCTTT . . TRBJ1-1 TRBV7-8